Following are 23 T cell receptor beta chains from one sample sequenced in a study of shared clonotypes between healthy human individuals. Libraries were prepared by immunoSEQ multiplex PCR; TCRdb keeps only in-frame clonotypes and omits some of them. The profile shows roughly 700,000 clones, under 80% of them singletons. Sequenced material: memory CD4+ T cells sorted from blood. Subset indicated: CD45RA-negative fraction. The source of these receptors is a woman in her 30s in good health.

The chain has TRBV9 and TRBJ1-1, with D perhaps TRBD1 (5 bases). The germline V gene encodes CDR1 SGDLS and CDR2 YYNGEE. The CDR3 length is 14 residues. Deletions cut 0 bases from V and 4 bases from J, with 10 bases between. CDR3 coding DNA: TGTGCCAGCAGCGTAGGACAGCTTCGCACTGAAGCTTTCTTT. Translated: CASSVGQLRTEAFF. The full variable domain, completed using reference TRBV9 and TRBJ1-1, is DSGVTQTPKHLITATGQRVTLRCSPRSGDLSVYWYQQSLDQGLQFLIQYYNGEERAKGNILERFSAQQFPDLHSELNLSSLELGDSALYFCASSVGQLRTEAFFGQGTRLTVV.

The chain combines TRBV30 with TRBJ1-1; no clear D. Trimming took off 2 bases at V and 11 bases at J, with 15 bases between the two ends. There are 12 residues in the CDR3. Germline V gene sequence: CDR1 GTSNPN, CDR2 SVGIG (reference sequence). CDR3 in amino acids: CAWSPPTLVAFF. As DNA, the CDR3 is TGTGCCTGGAGTCCGCCGACTTTGGTGGCTTTCTTT.

This chain uses TRBV7-9 with TRBJ2-4; D unclear. This CDR3 has 13 amino acids. Between the trimmed V and J ends, which lost 10 bases and 8 bases, there was a span of 18 bases. The V gene's germline CDR1 is SEHNR and CDR2 FQNEAQ (reference sequence). The CDR3 sequence: CATRSGPEDIQYF. CDR3 nucleotides: TGTGCCACCCGCTCGGGCCCAGAGGACATTCAGTACTTC. The full variable domain, its missing parts supplied by reference TRBV7-9 and TRBJ2-4, is DTGVSQNPRHKITKRGQNVTFRCDPISEHNRLYWYRQTLGQGPEFLTYFQNEAQLEKSRLLSDRFSAERPKGSFSTLEIQRTEQGDSAMYLCATRSGPEDIQYFGAGTRLSVL.

V is TRBV7-2 and J is TRBJ2-1; tentative D call: TRBD2 (6 bases). Trimming took 5 bases from V and 7 from J, leaving 15 bases between them. This CDR3 spans 14 amino acids. Germline V gene lookup returns CDR1 SGHTA and CDR2 FQGNSA. The CDR3 sequence: CASSQRLGANEQFF. Here the CDR3 DNA reads TGTGCCAGCAGCCAACGACTAGGTGCGAATGAGCAGTTCTTC.

CDR3: CSVCEGGITDTQYF. The CDR3, as DNA: TGCAGCGTTTGTGAGGGAGGGATCACAGATACGCAGTATTTT. The rearrangement uses TRBV29-1 and TRBJ2-3; the match to TRBD2 covers 7 bases. Germline CDR1 reads SQVTM; CDR2 reads ANQGSEA. The ends lost 5 bases at V and 2 bases at J; junction bases unmatched: 7. CDR3 length: 14 residues.

V is TRBV19 and J is TRBJ2-7; 11 bases map to TRBD2. V trimming: 0 bases; J trimming: 0 bases; junction bases outside the gene matches: 4. Germline V gives CDR1 LNHDA, CDR2 SQIVND (reference sequence). CDR3 length: 17 residues. The CDR3 sequence: CASSIEVTSGVSYEQYF. CDR3 DNA: TGTGCCAGTAGTATAGAAGTGACTAGCGGGGTCTCCTACGAGCAGTACTTC.

This clone came up a few times. The rearrangement joins TRBV5-3 to TRBJ1-5; 8 positions agree with TRBD1. TRBV5-3 is marked as an open reading frame, function uncertain. Losses at the gene ends were 4 bases for V and 4 bases for J; bases not matched to a gene: 7. The CDR3 has 15 residues. The CDR3, as DNA: TGTGCCAGAAGCAGTGGCTACAGGGGGAATCAGCCCCAGCATTTT. Translation gives CARSSGYRGNQPQHF.

The chain employs TRBV5-8 and TRBJ2-7, with D uncertain. V lost 7 bases, J lost 7 bases, and 12 bases lay in between. The length of the CDR3 is 11 residues. Germline loops: CDR1 SGHTS, CDR2 YDEGEE. As DNA, the CDR3 is TGTGCCAGCCCGACTCGCCGAGAGCAGTACTTC. It translates to CASPTRREQYF.

The chain has TRBV7-9 and TRBJ1-2, with D possibly matching TRBD1 (5 bases). In germline, CDR1 is SEHNR, CDR2 FQNEAQ (reference sequence). The CDR3 is 14 residues long. V lost 5 bases to trimming and J lost 4 bases, with 14 bases between them. The CDR3 sequence is CASSKTASFYGYTF. As DNA, the CDR3 is TGTGCCAGCAGCAAGACAGCTTCTTTCTATGGCTACACCTTC.

J is TRBJ2-3 and V is TRBV5-1, with 12 bases lining up with TRBD2. Per the germline V gene, CDR1 is SGHRS and CDR2 is YFSETQ. There are 18 residues in the CDR3. J was trimmed by 6 bases and V by 0 bases; bases with no gene match: 11. The CDR3 loop reads CASSLGISTSGRRDTQYF. The CDR3 bases are TGCGCCAGCAGCTTGGGAATTTCTACTAGCGGGAGGAGGGATACGCAGTATTTT.

The chain joins TRBV19 to TRBJ2-3; unclear D gene. V lost 1 base and J 2 bases, leaving 10 bases between the germline ends. Germline lookup yields CDR1 LNHDA and CDR2 SQIVND (reference sequence). The CDR3 has 15 residues. The CDR3 loop reads CASSIAAPYTDTQYF. CDR3 coding DNA: TGTGCCAGTAGTATAGCCGCGCCCTACACAGATACGCAGTATTTT.

This chain uses TRBV27 with TRBJ2-7; TRBD2 might be the D (7 bases). The CDR3 extends over 14 amino acids. V was cut by 7 bases and J by 3 bases, with 16 bases left in between. The germline V gene encodes CDR1 MNHEY and CDR2 SMNVEV (reference sequence). The chain's CDR3 is CASKLDGGLYEQYF. In DNA form, the CDR3 reads TGTGCCAGCAAATTAGACGGGGGGCTCTACGAGCAGTACTTC.

The J gene is TRBJ2-3, the V gene TRBV27; 7 positions agree with TRBD1. The CDR3 contains 15 residues. Trimming removed 5 bases from V and 2 bases from J; junction bases left unmatched: 7. Looked up from germline, CDR1 is MNHEY and CDR2 is SMNVEV (reference sequence). The DNA of the CDR3 is TGTGCCAGCAGTACTGGACAGGATCCCACAGATACGCAGTATTTT. Protein sequence: CASSTGQDPTDTQYF.

The chain carries TRBV5-1 and TRBJ1-4; TRBD1 agrees at 7 bases. J was trimmed by 7 bases and V by 1 base; bases with no gene match: 7. The CDR3 is 15 amino acids. Germline loops: CDR1 SGHRS, CDR2 YFSETQ. DNA for the CDR3: TGCGCCAGCAGCTTGACCGAGGGGGCGGGTGAAAAACTGTTTTTT. Translating it yields CASSLTEGAGEKLFF.

The V gene is TRBV7-2, the J gene TRBJ1-2; D gene uncertain. The CDR3 totals 19 residues. Germline CDR1 is SGHTA and CDR2 is FQGNSA. V was clipped by 1 base and J by 4 bases, with 25 bases between them. The CDR3 here is CASSLVTPLGNLGSYGYTF. The CDR3 coding sequence is TGTGCCAGCAGCTTAGTAACCCCCCTGGGTAATTTGGGGTCCTATGGCTACACCTTC.

The J gene is TRBJ1-1, the V gene TRBV2, with D tentatively TRBD1 (6 bases). Germline CDR1 reads SNHLY; CDR2 reads FYNNEI. The V end was cut by 6 bases, the J end by 0 bases, with 20 bases between. The CDR3 covers 17 residues. The CDR3 DNA sequence: TGTGCCAGCAGCGCTATCGGGGTCGGGACATTGAACACTGAAGCTTTCTTT. This translates into CASSAIGVGTLNTEAFF.

The rearrangement links TRBV7-8 to TRBJ2-1; possible D gene TRBD1, 6 bases. This CDR3 region has 13 residues. V was pared by 5 bases and J by 11 bases, with 16 bases between. Germline CDR1 is SGHVS and CDR2 is FQNEAQ. CDR3 DNA sequence: TGTGCCAGCAGCGTCAACAGGGAAGACAAGCAGTTCTTC. Translating it yields CASSVNREDKQFF.

This chain links TRBV7-2 with TRBJ2-7; D might be TRBD2 (6 bases). The CDR3 sequence is 15 residues long. Germline lookup yields CDR1 SGHTA and CDR2 FQGNSA. Trimming left V 5 bases short and J 5 bases short, with 19 bases between. DNA for the CDR3: TGTGCCAGCAGCAGGAGGGTCGGGCTTTCGGACGAGCAGTACTTC. Protein sequence: CASSRRVGLSDEQYF.

The V call is TRBV5-1, the J call TRBJ2-3; D is unresolved. CDR1 and CDR2 (germline): SGHRS, YFSETQ. The CDR3 contains 18 residues. The V end was cut by 0 bases, the J end by 0 bases, with 17 bases between. The CDR3 is CASSLATLHPISTDTQYF. DNA of the CDR3: TGCGCCAGCAGCTTGGCGACCTTACATCCTATTAGCACAGATACGCAGTATTTT.

There are a few counts of this clone. V gene TRBV4-1 combines with J gene TRBJ2-6; the D call may be TRBD1 or TRBD2 (5 bases each). V dropped 0 bases and J dropped 0 bases, with 12 bases sitting between them. Germline CDR1 is MGHRA and CDR2 is YSYEKL. The CDR3 sequence is 18 residues long. CDR3 coding DNA: TGCGCCAGCAGCCAAGATCGGGGCGTAAGCTCTGGGGCCAACGTCCTGACTTTC. It is translated as CASSQDRGVSSGANVLTF.

This chain links TRBV5-6 with TRBJ2-5, with D hard to call. This CDR3 has 13 residues. Germline values: CDR1 SGHDT, CDR2 YYEEEE. Trimming removed 5 bases at V and 5 bases at J, with 13 bases between. In nucleotides, the CDR3 is TGTGCCAGCAGTATAAGAAGGGCTGAGACCCAGTACTTC. It specifies CASSIRRAETQYF.

The V gene is TRBV30, the J gene TRBJ1-2; D call uncertain. CDR1 is GTSNPN and CDR2 is SVGIG in the germline V gene (reference sequence). V shed 0 bases and J shed 1 base, with 6 bases lying between them. The CDR3 extends over 13 amino acids. In DNA form, the CDR3 reads TGTGCCTGGAGTGTATCTTTTAACTATGGCTACACCTTC. This encodes CAWSVSFNYGYTF.

J is TRBJ2-1 and V is TRBV11-2; TRBD1 or TRBD2 may be the D gene (6 bases each). The CDR3 covers 16 residues. Deletions cut 5 bases from V and 6 bases from J, with 20 bases between. Germline V gene lookup returns CDR1 SGHAT and CDR2 FQNNGV. DNA of the CDR3: TGTGCCAGCAGCCTGTTAGGGGGAGGTATACGCAATGAGCAGTTCTTC. Translating gives CASSLLGGGIRNEQFF.